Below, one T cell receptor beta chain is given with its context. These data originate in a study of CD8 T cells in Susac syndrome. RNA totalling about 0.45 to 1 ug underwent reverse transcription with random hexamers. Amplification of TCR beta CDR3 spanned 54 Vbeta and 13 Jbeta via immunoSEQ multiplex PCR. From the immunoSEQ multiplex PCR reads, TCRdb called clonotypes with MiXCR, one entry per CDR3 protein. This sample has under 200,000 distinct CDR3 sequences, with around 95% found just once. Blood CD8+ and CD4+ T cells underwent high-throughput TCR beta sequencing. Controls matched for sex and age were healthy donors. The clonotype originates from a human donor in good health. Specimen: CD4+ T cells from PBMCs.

The CDR3 protein is CSVGVSGGSYEQFF. In DNA form, the CDR3 reads TGCAGCGTTGGGGTTTCGGGGGGCTCATATGAGCAGTTCTTC. This chain connects TRBV29-1 to TRBJ2-1; perhaps TRBD2 as D (7 bases). The CDR3 has 14 amino acids. Looked up from germline, CDR1 is SQVTM and CDR2 is ANQGSEA. V lost 4 bases and J 8 bases, leaving 18 bases between the germline ends.